This T cell receptor (beta chain) came from a study of CD8 T cells in ankylosing spondylitis (dated by TCRdb to the late 2010s). A note on the overall study: To find TCR variants linked to disease, the study profiled T cell receptor beta repertoires in ankylosing spondylitis patients and healthy donors. The full study cohort was made up of approximately 27 ankylosing spondylitis patients and roughly 100 healthy donors. Peripheral blood samples were taken, and synovial fluid was additionally collected from ankylosing spondylitis patients. Study-wide conclusions, independent of this receptor: Some of the motif variants had been reported before in the synovial fluid and blood of reactive arthritis patients, a finding that suggests common disease-initiation mechanisms. The disease-linked clones were reported to be significantly enriched in matched synovial fluid samples from ankylosing spondylitis patients. The disease-linked clones showed a CD8+ phenotype and occurred at relatively low frequencies in peripheral blood. A TCR beta motif of several highly homologous amino acid variants appeared characteristic of blood from ankylosing spondylitis patients.

Instrument on record: Illumina HiSeq 2500. Quantitative 5'-RACE with molecular barcodes was the method used to prepare the TCR beta libraries. Under the source paper's analysis protocol: To identify disease-linked TCR variants, a new computational method was used, one built on a probabilistic model of VDJ rearrangement. TCRdb ran its own pipeline on the public reads, namely fastp trimming at Q25 and MiXCR clone calling, and kept in-frame beta chains. Every distinct CDR3 protein forms one entry, paired with its most common genes and DNA. The V and J calls were not made by the authors but by TCRdb's processing. This sample lists 750,000 to 850,000 distinct CDR3 sequences; approximately 10% were detected once. Together, the top ten hold approximately 0.46% of the sample. Counted from cysteine to phenylalanine, this CDR3 has 14 amino acids. Left in the record is the CDR3 DNA by itself, 42 bases read in frame from the first base. The germline V gene encodes CDR1 SGHDN and CDR2 FVKESK. V trim: 2 bases; J trim: 9 bases; unmatched bases: 5.

A word on this clonotype: Its target antigen remains unknown. Base qualities are missing; no much larger clone stands one base away.

The sequence joins TRBV14 to TRBJ2-1; the junction holds 9 bases that match TRBD1. The sample consisted of blood, either unsorted or a sorted T cell fraction (not recorded which). The TCR was taken from a male donor with ankylosing spondylitis. The CDR3 reads CASSQPDRGSEQFF. The DNA sequence reads TGTGCCAGCAGCCAACCAGACAGGGGGAGTGAGCAGTTCTTC.